The 9 T cell receptor beta chains below all came from one sample that was sequenced in a study of T cell repertoires in cytomegalovirus infection. TCRdb fed the reads into MiXCR, producing one record per CDR3 protein. Of 100,000 to 150,000 distinct CDR3 sequences listed, 7.5% to 9% are singletons. The sequenced sample was PBMCs. The receptors stem from a human donor in good health (CMV status not recorded). Some clones in this sample may be carry-over from other donors' samples.

This clonotype has a count of ten or more. V gene TRBV28 combines with J gene TRBJ1-1, with D uncertain. The V and J ends lost 5 bases and 1 base respectively, with 11 bases between them. Germline CDR1 MDHEN, CDR2 SYDVKM. This CDR3 spans 14 amino acids. In nucleotides, the CDR3 is TGTGCCAGCAGTCCCCCGGCGGAGAACACTGAAGCTTTCTTT. Its protein product is CASSPPAENTEAFF.

This clonotype was recorded at least ten times. The genes are TRBV15 and TRBJ1-4, with unresolved D. Per the germline V gene, CDR1 is LNHNV and CDR2 is YYDKDF (reference sequence). Trimming left V 3 bases short and J 7 bases short, with 6 bases between. The CDR3 runs 12 residues. In nucleotides, the CDR3 is TGTGCCACCAGCAGGGGCCTTGAAAAACTGTTTTTT. As protein: CATSRGLEKLFF.

There are many counts of this clonotype. The rearrangement joins TRBV6-2 or TRBV6-3 to TRBJ2-7; D uncertain. The V end was cut by 8 bases, the J end by 4 bases, with 6 bases between. CDR1 is MNHEY and CDR2 is SVGEGT in the germline V gene. The CDR3 consists of 10 residues. The chain's CDR3 is CASGTYEQYF. CDR3 coding DNA: TGTGCCAGCGGAACTTACGAGCAGTACTTC.

The V call is TRBV12-3 or TRBV12-4, the J call TRBJ1-1; 8 positions agree with TRBD1. CDR3 size: 17 residues. V was pared by 4 bases and J by 0 bases, with 10 bases of the junction left unmatched. The CDR3 loop reads CASSWTGTHPLNTEAFF. The DNA of the CDR3 is TGTGCCAGCAGTTGGACAGGGACCCATCCGTTGAACACTGAAGCTTTCTTT.

This clonotype showed up many times. The chain recombines TRBV7-8 with TRBJ2-5; no clear D gene. V was cut by 5 bases and J by 4 bases, with 11 bases left in between. Germline V CDR1 and CDR2: SGHVS, FQNEAQ. The CDR3 loop spans 13 amino acids. The CDR3 DNA reads as TGTGCCAGCAGCCGGCCATCCTTAGAGACCCAGTACTTC. Encoded protein: CASSRPSLETQYF.

Ten or more counts support this clonotype. This chain joins TRBV20-1 and TRBJ1-1; D ambiguous. CDR1 is DFQATT, CDR2 SNEGSKA, per germline (reference sequence). The CDR3 has 13 residues. V shed 0 bases and J shed 5 bases, with 10 bases lying between them. CDR3 amino acids: CSARDSKNTEAFF. The CDR3 DNA is TGCAGTGCTAGAGATAGTAAGAATACTGAAGCTTTCTTT.

This sequence joins TRBV2 and TRBJ2-1; no definite D call. V shed 5 bases and J shed 5 bases, with 7 bases lying between them. CDR1 and CDR2 from the germline V gene are SNHLY and FYNNEI. This CDR3 is built from 12 residues. The CDR3 loop is CASSLGNNEQFF. DNA for the CDR3: TGTGCCAGCAGTTTAGGGAACAATGAGCAGTTCTTC.

The table lists this clonotype with many counts. This chain uses TRBV5-4 with TRBJ1-6; D may be TRBD1 (5 bases). The CDR3 has 14 amino acids. Germline V gives CDR1 SGHNT, CDR2 YYREEE (reference sequence). The V end lost 4 bases, the J end lost 9 bases, and 14 bases lay between the germline ends. The CDR3 region is CASSAPGGSSPLHF. The CDR3 DNA reads TGTGCCAGCAGCGCCCCCGGGGGAAGTTCACCCCTCCACTTT.

This clonotype came up many times. The rearrangement links TRBV12-3 or TRBV12-4 to TRBJ1-5; 8 nucleotides align to TRBD1. CDR3 length: 14 amino acids. V shed 6 bases and J 3 bases; nucleotides not matched to a gene: 4. The CDR3 spells CASRGQGPNQPQHF. In DNA form, the CDR3 reads TGTGCCAGCAGAGGACAGGGCCCCAATCAGCCCCAGCATTTT.